A selection of T cell receptor beta chains follows, all from one sample in a study of cytomegalovirus exposure and HLA in healthy donors. Sequenced by immunoSEQ multiplex PCR; TCRdb stores in-frame clones only, minus some. The table lists 80,000 or so clones, 62% of them singletons. Sequencing was done on a sample of PBMCs. The receptors shown here come from a male donor in good health and CMV-seropositive. Each CDR3 is given with its conserved first and last residue. The D gene is left open where the match is weak. Size is stated for part of the rows, as once, few or many counts, or as a class when the clone is expanded.

>NA|TRBV6-5|TRBJ2-5|NA
CASSRVGAQETQYF
TGTGCCAGCAGTAGGGTAGGGGCTCAAGAGACCCAGTACTTC
>NA|TRBV5-1|TRBJ2-5|TRBD2
CASSLLLAARQETQYF
TGCGCCAGCAGCTTGCTCCTAGCGGCACGCCAAGAGACCCAGTACTTC
>NA|TRBV6-5|TRBJ1-5|NA
CASRARVGGNQPQHF
TGTGCCAGCAGGGCTAGAGTTGGAGGCAATCAGCCCCAGCATTTT
>few|TRBV7-8|TRBJ1-5|NA
CASTLTGGLNQPQHF
TGTGCCAGCACCTTGACTGGGGGCCTCAATCAGCCCCAGCATTTT
>NA|TRBV29-1|TRBJ2-7|TRBD1
CSVGGGVGTGKEQYF
TGCAGCGTTGGGGGGGGAGTGGGGACAGGGAAGGAGCAGTACTTC
>once|TRBV5-4|TRBJ2-7|TRBD2
CASSLHSGGLSYEQYF
TGTGCCAGCAGCTTGCATAGCGGGGGTCTCTCCTACGAGCAGTACTTC
>NA|TRBV30|TRBJ2-2|NA
CAWSMGGLGELFF
TGTGCCTGGAGTATGGGCGGGCTCGGGGAGCTGTTTTTT
>few|TRBV5-1|TRBJ2-7|TRBD2
CASSFREGYEQYF
TGCGCCAGCAGTTTCCGGGAGGGGTACGAGCAGTACTTC
>NA|TRBV7-3|TRBJ2-7|TRBD2
CASSLKPRLAGGSYEQYF
TGTGCCAGCAGCTTAAAACCCCGGCTAGCGGGAGGCTCGTACGAGCAGTACTTC
>NA|TRBV14|TRBJ2-5|NA
CASSHRPVITGDRETQYF
TGTGCCAGCAGCCACCGACCGGTGATAACGGGAGACAGAGAGACCCAGTACTTC
>NA|TRBV7-9|TRBJ1-1|NA
CASSPVVGMNTEAFF
TGTGCCAGCAGCCCTGTCGTCGGGATGAACACTGAAGCTTTCTTT
>NA|TRBV28|TRBJ1-4|TRBD1
CASGGYRDRTNEKLFF
TGTGCCAGTGGGGGTTACCGGGACAGGACTAATGAAAAACTGTTTTTT
>NA|TRBV5-1|TRBJ1-5|TRBD1
CASSPGQGDQPQHF
TGCGCCAGCAGCCCCGGACAGGGGGATCAGCCCCAGCATTTT
>NA|TRBV11-1|TRBJ2-5|NA
CASSSRRGWGTQYF
TGTGCCAGCAGCTCCAGACGGGGGTGGGGGACCCAGTACTTC
>few|TRBV6-5|TRBJ1-2|NA
CASSYSNRAYGYTF
TGTGCCAGCAGTTACTCGAACAGGGCCTATGGCTACACCTTC
>few|TRBV5-1|TRBJ1-1|NA
CASSLARGGMNTEAFF
TGCGCCAGCAGCTTGGCAAGGGGTGGAATGAACACTGAAGCTTTCTTT
>NA|TRBV5-1|TRBJ2-2|NA
CASSLETGGELFF
TGCGCCAGCAGCTTGGAAACGGGCGGGGAGCTGTTTTTT
>NA|TRBV5-4|TRBJ2-3|NA
CASVSPSTDTQYF
TGTGCCAGCGTTAGCCCTAGCACAGATACGCAGTATTTT
>NA|TRBV5-6|TRBJ1-1|TRBD1
CASSLPGTGPEAFF
TGTGCCAGCAGCTTGCCAGGGACAGGGCCTGAAGCTTTCTTT
>NA|TRBV13|TRBJ1-1|NA
CASSLDTEAFF
TGTGCCAGCAGCCTCGACACTGAAGCTTTCTTT
>NA|TRBV7-2|TRBJ2-7|NA
CASSSSRGYEQYF
TGTGCCAGCAGCTCCTCCCGGGGCTACGAGCAGTACTTC
>NA|TRBV11-3|TRBJ2-1|TRBD2
CASSLERASGNEQFF
TGTGCCAGCAGCTTAGAAAGGGCTAGCGGGAATGAGCAGTTCTTC
>NA|TRBV7-3|TRBJ1-5|NA
CASSLNAGNQPQHF
TGTGCCAGCAGCTTAAACGCAGGCAATCAGCCCCAGCATTTT
>NA|TRBV2|TRBJ2-5|TRBD1
CASSVDRARGRETQYF
TGTGCCAGCAGTGTAGACAGGGCGAGGGGTCGGGAGACCCAGTACTTC
>NA|TRBV25-1|TRBJ2-5|NA
CASSDSPARTQETQYF
TGTGCCAGCAGTGACTCCCCTGCGAGAACCCAAGAGACCCAGTACTTC
>NA|TRBV28|TRBJ1-1|NA
CALGGTEAFF
TGTGCCCTGGGGGGCACTGAAGCTTTCTTT
>few|TRBV6-5|TRBJ2-7|TRBD2
CASTRPGGSGYEQYF
TGTGCCAGCACCCGACCGGGGGGGAGTGGATACGAGCAGTACTTC
>few|TRBV6-5|TRBJ2-7|NA
CAISESRDEQYF
TGTGCCATCAGTGAGTCCCGGGACGAGCAGTACTTC